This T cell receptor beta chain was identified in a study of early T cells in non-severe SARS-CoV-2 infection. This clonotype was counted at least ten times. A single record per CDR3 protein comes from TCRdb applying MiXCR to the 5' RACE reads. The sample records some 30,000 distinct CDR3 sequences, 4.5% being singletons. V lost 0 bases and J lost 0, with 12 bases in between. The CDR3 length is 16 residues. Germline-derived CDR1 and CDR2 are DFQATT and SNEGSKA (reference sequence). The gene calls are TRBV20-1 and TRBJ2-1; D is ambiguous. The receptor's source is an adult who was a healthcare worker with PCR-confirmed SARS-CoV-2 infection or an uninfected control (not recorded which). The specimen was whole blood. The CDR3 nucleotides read TGCAGTGCTAGAGATTCCAGCCCTCACTCCTACAATGAGCAGTTCTTC. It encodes CSARDSSPHSYNEQFF.